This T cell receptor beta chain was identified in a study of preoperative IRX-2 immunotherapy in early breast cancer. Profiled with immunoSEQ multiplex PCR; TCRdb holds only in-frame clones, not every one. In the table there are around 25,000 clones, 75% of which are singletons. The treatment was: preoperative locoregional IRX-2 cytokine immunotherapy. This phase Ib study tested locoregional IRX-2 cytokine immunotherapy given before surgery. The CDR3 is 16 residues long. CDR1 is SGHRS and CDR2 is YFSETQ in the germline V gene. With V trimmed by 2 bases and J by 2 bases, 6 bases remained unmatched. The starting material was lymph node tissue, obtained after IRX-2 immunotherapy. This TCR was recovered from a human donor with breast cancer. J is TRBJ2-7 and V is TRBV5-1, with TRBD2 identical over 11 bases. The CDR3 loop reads CASSFSGTSGAYEQYF. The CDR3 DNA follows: TGCGCCAGCAGCTTCTCTGGGACTAGCGGAGCCTACGAGCAGTACTTC.